These 13 T cell receptor beta chains originate from one sample sequenced in a study of cytomegalovirus exposure and HLA in healthy donors. The study ran its PCR with 60 Vbeta and 13 Jbeta primers. Profiling relied on immunoSEQ multiplex PCR, and the TCRdb table lists in-frame clones only, not all of them. The table has under 200,000 clones, approximately 77% seen once. Specimen: PBMCs. Receptors were obtained from a man between 35 and 55 years old in good health and CMV-seropositive.

CDR3 DNA sequence: TGTGCCAGCAGGCTAGCGGGAGGGTTCACAGATACGCAGTATTTT. This codes for CASRLAGGFTDTQYF. This chain uses TRBV6-1 with TRBJ2-3, with 12 bases identical to TRBD2. This CDR3 comprises 15 residues. The ends lost 6 bases at V and 2 bases at J; junction bases unmatched: 3. Per germline, CDR1 MNHNS and CDR2 SASEGT.

The chain combines TRBV19 with TRBJ2-1; 8 bases agree with TRBD2. Unmatched junction bases numbered 6, after V lost 3 bases and J lost 5 bases. The CDR3 contains 15 residues. Germline CDR1 and CDR2: LNHDA and SQIVND (reference sequence). The CDR3: CASSIFLAGNNEQFF. The CDR3 DNA sequence: TGTGCCAGTAGTATCTTTCTAGCGGGTAACAATGAGCAGTTCTTC. Complete variable domain (other parts from reference TRBV19 and TRBJ2-1): DGGITQSPKYLFRKEGQNVTLSCEQNLNHDAMYWYRQDPGQGLRLIYYSQIVNDFQKGDIAEGYSVSREKKESFPLTVTSAQKNPTAFYLCASSIFLAGNNEQFFGPGTRLTVL.

This clone showed up just once. The rearrangement links TRBV9 to TRBJ2-5; TRBD2 aligns across 13 bases. Germline loops: CDR1 SGDLS, CDR2 YYNGEE. This CDR3 comprises 15 residues. The ends lost 4 bases at V and 3 bases at J; junction bases unmatched: 3. The chain's CDR3 is CASSSGLAGEETQYF. CDR3 in DNA: TGTGCCAGCAGCTCCGGACTAGCGGGAGAAGAGACCCAGTACTTC.

For the CDR3, the DNA is TGTGCCAGCGACGGGTCATCATGGGGCAATCAGCCCCAGCATTTT. This gives the protein CASDGSSWGNQPQHF. This chain links TRBV6-1 with TRBJ1-5; D is undetermined. This CDR3 has 15 amino acids. The ends were cut back, 8 bases at V and 2 bases at J, with 16 bases in the middle. The V gene's germline CDR1 is MNHNS and CDR2 SASEGT.

This chain connects TRBV5-1 to TRBJ2-7; D might be TRBD2 (7 bases). Trimming shortened V by 0 bases and J by 6 bases, and 16 bases separated the two germline ends. The CDR3 length is 15 residues. Germline-derived CDR1 and CDR2 are SGHRS and YFSETQ. CDR3 bases: TGCGCCAGCAGCTTGGCGGGGGGCGGCTCTTCCGAGCAGTACTTC. Its protein product is CASSLAGGGSSEQYF.

This chain links TRBV10-3 with TRBJ2-7; 10 nucleotides align to TRBD1. The V segment lost 6 bases and the J segment 3 bases; nucleotides outside the gene matches: 5. This CDR3 has 14 residues. Germline V gives CDR1 ENHRY, CDR2 SYGVKD. CDR3 DNA sequence: TGTGCCATCAGCGGGACAGGGGTCATCTACGAGCAGTACTTC. Translation: CAISGTGVIYEQYF.

The gene calls are TRBV6-5 and TRBJ2-1; the D is unclear. The CDR3 has 14 residues. Germline loops: CDR1 MNHEY, CDR2 SVGAGI. The V end lost 5 bases, the J end lost 2 bases, and 10 bases lay between the germline ends. The DNA of the CDR3 is TGTGCCAGCAGTGTGACGACTCCCTACAATGAGCAGTTCTTC. Amino acids: CASSVTTPYNEQFF.

V and J are TRBV7-9 and TRBJ2-7; a possible D gene is TRBD2 (5 bases). Germline V gene lookup returns CDR1 SEHNR and CDR2 FQNEAQ (reference sequence). V gave up 7 bases and J gave up 1 base, with 17 bases separating them. This CDR3 region has 15 residues. The CDR3 DNA reads TGTGCCAGCACCCCCTCGGCCCGGACTTCCTACGAGCAGTACTTC. Translated, it gives CASTPSARTSYEQYF. Filled out from reference TRBV7-9 and TRBJ2-7, the complete variable domain reads DTGVSQNPRHKITKRGQNVTFRCDPISEHNRLYWYRQTLGQGPEFLTYFQNEAQLEKSRLLSDRFSAERPKGSFSTLEIQRTEQGDSAMYLCASTPSARTSYEQYFGPGTRLTVT.

To note about this clone: Mismatch with germline at one junction end may stem from a read error. V is TRBV6-6 and J is TRBJ2-5; D perhaps matches TRBD1 (5 bases). CDR1 is MNHNY, CDR2 SVGAGI, per germline (reference sequence). The CDR3 length is 14 residues. The CDR3 nucleotides read TGTGCCAGCAGTACAGGACGGTTCCAAGAGGCCCAGTACTTC. Amino acid sequence: CASSTGRFQEAQYF.

This clone was observed a single time. This chain uses TRBV5-6 with TRBJ1-2; no firm D call. V lost 1 base to trimming and J lost 7 bases, with 20 bases between them. The germline V gene encodes CDR1 SGHDT and CDR2 YYEEEE. The CDR3 extends over 16 amino acids. This CDR3 is CASSLLLWRESGGYTF. The DNA of the CDR3 is TGTGCCAGCAGCTTGTTGTTGTGGAGAGAGAGCGGTGGCTACACCTTC.

The gene calls are TRBV28 and TRBJ2-1; D is perhaps TRBD1 (6 bases). Trimming took 5 bases from V and 6 from J, leaving 8 bases between them. CDR3 length equals 12 residues. The V gene's germline CDR1 is MDHEN and CDR2 SYDVKM. The CDR3 DNA reads TGTGCCAGCAGTCAGACAGGCAATGAGCAGTTCTTC. It codes for CASSQTGNEQFF.

The J gene is TRBJ2-3, the V gene TRBV2; D is possibly TRBD1 (5 bases). CDR3 size: 15 residues. The V and J ends lost 7 bases and 1 base respectively, with 15 bases between them. Germline V gene lookup returns CDR1 SNHLY and CDR2 FYNNEI. The CDR3 sequence is CASTLSRVGTDTQYF. CDR3 in DNA: TGTGCCAGCACCCTTTCCAGGGTGGGCACAGATACGCAGTATTTT.

The V call is TRBV6-5, the J call TRBJ2-7; TRBD2 matches at 10 bases. The CDR3 has 16 residues. V was pared by 2 bases and J by 7 bases, with 11 bases of the junction left unmatched. Per the germline V gene, CDR1 is MNHEY and CDR2 is SVGAGI. In nucleotides, the CDR3 is TGTGCCAGCAGTTACCGAACCGGGACTAGCGTGGGAGAGCAGTACTTC. Amino acids: CASSYRTGTSVGEQYF.